This section outlines one TCR beta chain sequence together with its context. The antigen is not known. The sample is drawn from a study of graft-versus-host responses after intestinal transplantation. Study details: Induction using anti-thymocyte globulin, followed by tacrolimus and steroids for two to four years, was given to all recipients.

The table came from immunoSEQ multiplex PCR; TCRdb's copy has only in-frame clones and leaves some out. The table includes tens of thousands of clones, roughly 87% detected once. Study findings and constraints: Allograft graft-versus-host to host-versus-graft clonal ratios ran high in patients with graft-donor T cell macrochimerism.

CDR1 and CDR2 (germline): SEHNR, FQNEAQ (reference sequence). This CDR3 spans 16 amino acids. V lost 1 base and J lost 4; bases outside the gene matches: 6. The chain recombines TRBV7-9 with TRBJ2-2; TRBD2 matches 7 bases. The receptor was isolated from a human patient who received an intestinal transplant, so some T cells may come from the graft donor. The sample consisted of PBMCs, taken about 450 days after intestinal transplantation. This CDR3 is CASSLGRAGSTGELFF. CDR3 DNA sequence: TGTGCCAGCAGCTTAGGTCGAGCGGGGAGCACCGGGGAGCTGTTTTTT.